This TCR beta chain was identified in a study of blood T cell repertoires in COVID-19. V shed 5 bases, J shed 6 bases, and the junction held 7 bases outside the gene matches. The CDR3 length is 15 residues. Germline loops: CDR1 MDHEN, CDR2 SYDVKM. Profiled with immunoSEQ multiplex PCR; TCRdb holds only in-frame clones, not every one. The sample has about 160,000 clones, 80% to 95% seen once; the top ten hold around 4.6%. The V and J genes are TRBV28 and TRBJ2-2; 9 bases are a match to TRBD1. The receptor was derived from a young man with COVID-19, enrolled during active disease. The sequenced sample consisted of peripheral blood. CDR3 amino acids: CASSPGTGISGELFF. CDR3 sequence (DNA): TGTGCCAGCAGTCCCGGGACAGGGATATCCGGGGAGCTGTTTTTT.